Following are 19 T cell receptor beta chains from one sample sequenced in a study of early T cells in non-severe SARS-CoV-2 infection (dated by TCRdb to the early 2020s). Library creation used 5' RACE. Sequencing instrument: NextSeq 500. TCRdb's own reprocessing of the public reads used fastp at Q25 and MiXCR and kept productive beta chains. Entries that share a CDR3 protein sequence are merged under the most common genes and DNA. The sample yields 35,000 to 45,000 distinct CDR3 sequences; over 4.5% were counted once. The ten largest clonotypes hold 7.6% of the sample. The sample consisted of whole blood. These receptors were obtained from an adult who was a healthcare worker with PCR-confirmed SARS-CoV-2 infection or an uninfected control (not recorded which).

This clonotype was recorded many times. The rearrangement links TRBV10-3 to TRBJ1-2; no clear D. The germline gives CDR1 ENHRY, CDR2 SYGVKD. The CDR3 extends over 14 amino acids. V lost 2 bases and J 8 bases, leaving 15 bases between the germline ends. The chain's CDR3 is CAISETVQVNGYTF. CDR3 sequence (DNA): TGTGCCATCAGTGAGACCGTCCAGGTGAACGGCTACACCTTC.

This clonotype has at least ten counts. This sequence joins TRBV18 and TRBJ1-1; 9 bases match TRBD1. This CDR3 is built from 15 residues. V shed 3 bases and J 4 bases; nucleotides not matched to a gene: 6. Germline V lookup: CDR1 KGHSH, CDR2 LQKENI. The CDR3, as DNA: TGTGCCAGCTCACCGGGACAGGGCCCGGGCACTGAAGCTTTCTTT. It translates to CASSPGQGPGTEAFF.

This clonotype was recorded at least ten times. The DNA for the CDR3 is TGCAGTGCTACCGCCCCCCCTCGGGGGGCCAACGTCCTGACTTTC. Translated: CSATAPPRGANVLTF. The J gene is TRBJ2-6, the V gene TRBV20-1; D ambiguous. CDR1 and CDR2 (germline): DFQATT, SNEGSKA (reference sequence). CDR3 length: 15 residues. Trimming cost V 4 bases and J 4 bases, with 14 bases left between them.

There are many counts of this clonotype. The chain has TRBV5-4 and TRBJ2-3, with 7 positions matching TRBD1. V was pared by 4 bases and J by 0 bases, with 11 bases of the junction left unmatched. Germline V CDR1 and CDR2: SGHNT, YYREEE (reference sequence). This CDR3 spans 17 amino acids. Here the CDR3 reads CASSARGQTFSTDTQYF. The CDR3, as DNA: TGTGCCAGCAGCGCCCGGGGACAGACCTTTAGCACAGATACGCAGTATTTT.

This clonotype was observed a few times. The rearrangement uses TRBV11-2 and TRBJ2-1; 11 bases line up with TRBD2. This CDR3 comprises 18 residues. Losses at the gene ends were 0 bases for V and 8 bases for J; bases not matched to a gene: 12. The V gene's germline CDR1 is SGHAT and CDR2 FQNNGV. In DNA form, the CDR3 reads TGTGCCAGCAGCTTAGATCGGCTAGCGGGAGGCCTGCGGGATGAGCAGTTCTTC. It is translated as CASSLDRLAGGLRDEQFF.

This clonotype was seen ten or more times. The chain recombines TRBV13 with TRBJ2-3; 8 nucleotides line up with TRBD2. Trimming cost V 4 bases and J 4 bases; bases outside gene matches: 4. There are 14 residues in the CDR3. Germline CDR1 is PRHDT and CDR2 is FYEKMQ (reference sequence). CDR3: CASSSGAGADTQYF. The CDR3 nucleotides read TGTGCCAGCAGCTCAGGAGCGGGAGCAGATACGCAGTATTTT.

In DNA, the CDR3 is TGTGCCAGCAGCTTCCCCGGACAGGGGGCATCCGGGGAGCTGTTTTTT. Its translation is CASSFPGQGASGELFF. This chain uses TRBV7-8 with TRBJ2-2; 11 bases are a match to TRBD1. Trimming at V came to 3 bases and at J to 6 bases, leaving 6 bases not matched to a gene. Looked up from germline, CDR1 is SGHVS and CDR2 is FQNEAQ. The CDR3 is made up of 16 amino acids.

Ten or more counts support this clonotype. The rearrangement links TRBV5-1 to TRBJ2-7; TRBD1 agrees at 12 bases. The V gene's germline CDR1 is SGHRS and CDR2 YFSETQ. Trimming cost V 5 bases and J 1 base; bases outside gene matches: 7. The CDR3 covers 16 residues. CDR3 sequence reads: CASSSGTGGASYEQYF. In DNA, the CDR3 is TGCGCCAGCAGTTCCGGGACAGGGGGCGCATCCTACGAGCAGTACTTC.

This clonotype was recorded at least ten times. The chain uses TRBV15 and TRBJ2-2; tentative D call: TRBD1 (5 bases). V was pared by 1 base and J by 7 bases, with 13 bases between. Germline lookup yields CDR1 LNHNV and CDR2 YYDKDF (reference sequence). The CDR3 spans 15 residues. For the CDR3, the DNA is TGTGCCACCAGCAGAGTGAAGGGGCGGTTCGGGGAGCTGTTTTTT. Amino acid sequence: CATSRVKGRFGELFF.

This clonotype was seen more than once but under ten times. The chain uses TRBV2 and TRBJ2-3; D tentatively reads TRBD1 or TRBD2 (5 bases each). The V gene's germline CDR1 is SNHLY and CDR2 FYNNEI. V lost 6 bases and J 2 bases, leaving 18 bases between the germline ends. This CDR3 contains 16 residues. CDR3 in DNA: TGTGCCAGCAGGAGGGACCGGGACGGCTACACAGATACGCAGTATTTT. This sequence encodes CASRRDRDGYTDTQYF.

This clonotype occurred many times. The chain joins TRBV12-3 or TRBV12-4 to TRBJ2-5, with D perhaps given as TRBD1 or TRBD2 (5 bases each). Deletions cut 7 bases from V and 1 base from J, with 13 bases between. This CDR3 spans 14 amino acids. In DNA, the CDR3 is TGTGCCAGCACCTTGGCAGGGACCCAAGAGACCCAGTACTTC. Translating gives CASTLAGTQETQYF.

The chain employs TRBV6-5 and TRBJ2-1, with D unclear. CDR3 length equals 16 residues. V was trimmed by 5 bases and J by 9 bases, leaving 23 bases between them. Per the germline V gene, CDR1 is MNHEY and CDR2 is SVGAGI. CDR3 nucleotides: TGTGCCAGCAGTCCCGCGTCCCGGCGCGTTGTAGGTGAGCAGTTCTTC. Protein: CASSPASRRVVGEQFF.

The sample holds many counts of this clonotype. The CDR3 here is CASSLEVGIGNQPQHF. CDR3 coding DNA: TGTGCCAGCAGCTTAGAAGTGGGGATCGGAAATCAGCCCCAGCATTTT. The chain has TRBV7-9 and TRBJ1-5; no clear D gene. The CDR3 runs to 16 residues. The germline V and J ends were trimmed by 1 base and 4 bases, with 14 bases remaining between them. CDR1 and CDR2 from the germline V gene are SEHNR and FQNEAQ (reference sequence).

This clonotype was counted between two and nine times. This chain's CDR3 is CASSLSGDSGNTIYF. The CDR3 nucleotides are TGTGCCAGCAGCTTATCCGGGGACTCTGGAAACACCATATATTTT. The chain uses TRBV7-9 and TRBJ1-3, with no clear D. With 2 bases removed from V and 0 bases from J, the gap between germline ends came to 8 bases. The CDR3 has 15 amino acids. From germline, CDR1 is SEHNR and CDR2 FQNEAQ (reference sequence).

Many counts were recorded for this clonotype. This rearrangement joins TRBV9 to TRBJ2-3; unclear D gene. Germline V gives CDR1 SGDLS, CDR2 YYNGEE. The germline V and J ends were trimmed by 0 bases and 4 bases, with 9 bases remaining between them. The length of the CDR3 is 14 residues. As DNA, the CDR3 is TGTGCCAGCAGCGTAGTCGGGCAGGCAGATACGCAGTATTTT. It translates to CASSVVGQADTQYF.

There are many counts of this clonotype. The chain combines TRBV11-3 with TRBJ2-5, with D possibly matching TRBD2 (6 bases). V lost 5 bases, J lost 2 bases, and 12 bases lay in between. Germline V gene data show CDR1 as SGHNT and CDR2 as YENEEA. The CDR3 has 14 residues. The CDR3 is CASSPRGTQETQYF. The CDR3 DNA is TGTGCCAGCAGCCCGAGAGGGACTCAAGAGACCCAGTACTTC. The complete variable domain, with remaining parts taken from reference TRBV11-3 and TRBJ2-5, reads EAGVVQSPRYKIIEKKQPVAFWCNPISGHNTLYWYLQNLGQGPELLIRYENEEAVDDSQLPKDRFSAERLKGVDSTLKIQPAELGDSAVYLCASSPRGTQETQYFGPGTRLLVL.

This clonotype was found many times. The CDR3 spells CSASVPGTSSEQYF. The CDR3 DNA is TGCAGTGCTAGCGTTCCCGGGACTAGTTCCGAGCAGTACTTC. This rearrangement joins TRBV20-1 to TRBJ2-7, with 8 bases lining up with TRBD2. From germline, CDR1 is DFQATT and CDR2 SNEGSKA (reference sequence). J lost 6 bases, V lost 3 bases, and 10 bases had no gene match. This CDR3 has 14 residues.

This clonotype occurred many times. The chain has TRBV3-1 and TRBJ1-5; no clear D. Trimming took 2 bases from V and 2 from J, leaving 10 bases between them. The CDR3 length is 15 residues. The germline V gene has CDR1 LGHDT and CDR2 YNNKEL (reference sequence). This chain's CDR3 is CASSQYSSGNQPQHF. DNA of the CDR3: TGTGCCAGCAGCCAATATTCCAGCGGCAATCAGCCCCAGCATTTT.

This clonotype was observed many times. This chain links TRBV6-6 with TRBJ1-6; tentative D call: TRBD1 (5 bases). CDR3 length equals 15 residues. The germline CDR1 and CDR2 sequences are MNHNY and SVGAGI (reference sequence). V lost 0 bases to trimming and J lost 12 bases, with 15 bases between them. The DNA of the CDR3 is TGTGCCAGCAGTTACTCCGGGCAGGGTGGAATACCCCTCCACTTT. This codes for CASSYSGQGGIPLHF.